The 18 T cell receptor beta chains below were found in one sample sequenced in a study of regulatory T cells in long-lasting Graves disease. Time point: newly diagnosed GD, antithyroid drugs for less than 3 months. Scientists built the TCR library using RNA that was extracted from PBMCs. Building the TCR beta libraries relied on iRepertoire HTBI primers, and CDR3 regions underwent Arm-PCR. MiXCR was run by TCRdb on the multiplex PCR reads, yielding one entry per CDR3 protein. Of 380,000 or so distinct CDR3 sequences listed, around 16% are singletons. Another study also made use of these data, one on T cells in Graves' hyperthyroidism and ophthalmopathy.

Sequenced here: peripheral blood mononuclear cells (PBMCs), sampled at new diagnosis, from a patient treated with antithyroid drugs. The origin of the receptors is a woman between 18 and 30 years old with Graves disease.

This clonotype was observed at least ten times. The CDR3 coding sequence is TGTGCCAGCTGGGAGGGAACGACAGATACGCAGTATTTT. Protein product: CASWEGTTDTQYF. The gene calls are TRBV27 and TRBJ2-3, with 7 bases matching TRBD2. The J segment lost 3 bases and the V segment lost 8 bases, leaving 5 bases of the junction unmatched. Per germline, CDR1 MNHEY and CDR2 SMNVEV (reference sequence). There are 13 residues in the CDR3.

This clonotype showed up many times. The chain has TRBV27 and TRBJ2-7; 9 nucleotides line up with TRBD1. After removal of 0 bases from V and 4 bases from J, the junction contained 7 bases not matched to a gene. The CDR3 loop spans 16 amino acids. The germline V gene encodes CDR1 MNHEY and CDR2 SMNVEV (reference sequence). The CDR3 DNA reads as TGTGCCAGCAGTTTATCACAAAGAGGACAGGGGTACGAGCAGTACTTC. Amino acid sequence: CASSLSQRGQGYEQYF.

This clonotype was recorded many times. This chain joins TRBV3-1 and TRBJ1-2; 11 positions agree with TRBD1. Germline lookup yields CDR1 LGHDT and CDR2 YNNKEL (reference sequence). The CDR3 runs 14 residues. After removal of 6 bases from V and 7 bases from J, the junction contained 7 bases not matched to a gene. The CDR3 nucleotides read TGTGCCAGCAGTTTTGGACAGGGGGCTTTTGGCTACACCTTC. Amino acid sequence: CASSFGQGAFGYTF.

Many counts were recorded for this clonotype. This rearrangement joins TRBV28 to TRBJ1-2; 7 bases are a match to TRBD1. The CDR3 contains 13 residues. V trimming: 6 bases; J trimming: 8 bases; junction bases outside the gene matches: 9. CDR1 is MDHEN, CDR2 SYDVKM, per germline. The CDR3 DNA follows: TGTGCCAGCAGCGTAGGGGGCGGAGAAGGCTACACCTTC. Translating gives CASSVGGGEGYTF.

As concerns this clonotype: At one of its ends the junction is not consistent with the germline gene, which may arise from a read error. This chain connects TRBV20-1 to TRBJ2-3, with no clear D. Per germline, CDR1 DFQATT and CDR2 SNEGSKA (reference sequence). CDR3 size: 15 residues. CDR3 residues: CNALTWVLGTDTQYF. CDR3 nucleotides: TGCAATGCTTTGACTTGGGTTTTAGGCACAGATACGCAGTATTTT.

This clonotype showed up just a few times. The chain links TRBV7-6 to TRBJ2-7, with a possible D match to TRBD2 (5 bases). There are 15 residues in the CDR3. Deletions cut 4 bases from V and 0 bases from J, with 13 bases between. Germline V lookup: CDR1 SGHVS, CDR2 FNYEAQ. This CDR3 is CASSSGGGSSYEQYF. CDR3 nucleotides: TGTGCCAGCAGCTCCGGAGGCGGGTCCTCCTACGAGCAGTACTTC.

Many counts were recorded for this clonotype. The rearrangement joins TRBV15 to TRBJ2-3; 7 bases line up with TRBD2. Trimming took 3 bases from V and 4 from J; bases not matched to a gene: 13. CDR3 length equals 17 residues. CDR1 and CDR2 (germline): LNHNV, YYDKDF (reference sequence). CDR3 protein: CATSSSLTGGTSDTQYF. DNA of the CDR3: TGTGCCACCAGCAGCAGTCTTACCGGGGGGACCTCAGATACGCAGTATTTT.

This clonotype has more than one count but fewer than ten. The chain is built from TRBV29-1 and TRBJ2-2; TRBD2 aligns across 9 bases. J gave up 3 bases and V 7 bases, and 6 bases lay outside the gene matches. The CDR3 length is 14 residues. Germline assignment: CDR1 SQVTM and CDR2 ANQGSEA. The CDR3 here is CSAERGDHTGELFF. The CDR3 DNA follows: TGCAGCGCCGAGCGGGGGGACCACACCGGGGAGCTGTTTTTT.

On this clonotype itself: A much more abundant neighbour one base away suggests this may be a read error. CDR3 region: CASSLFAGNDQPRHF. In DNA, the CDR3 is TGTGCCAGCAGCTTGTTCGCAGGGAACGATCAGCCCCGGCATTTT. This chain connects TRBV5-6 to TRBJ1-5; TRBD1 is a possible D gene (5 bases). The V gene's germline CDR1 is SGHDT and CDR2 YYEEEE. This CDR3 has 15 residues.

This clonotype was seen only once. A far larger clone is just one base off, so this is likely a read error. J is TRBJ2-7 and V is TRBV5-1, with D unresolved. Germline V gene data show CDR1 as SGHRS and CDR2 as YFSETQ. The CDR3 consists of 13 residues. The CDR3 sequence: CASSIGRRNEQYF. CDR3 coding DNA: TGTGCCAGCAGCATTGGCAGACGGAACGAGCAGTACTTC.

This clonotype came up many times. V is TRBV28 and J is TRBJ1-1; D call uncertain. Germline V gives CDR1 MDHEN, CDR2 SYDVKM. V gave up 7 bases and J gave up 4 bases, with 10 bases separating them. The CDR3 spans 12 residues. CDR3 nucleotide sequence: TGTGCCAGCATGGTCAGGACCACTGAAGCTTTCTTT. Its translation: CASMVRTTEAFF.

The rearrangement joins TRBV9 to TRBJ2-7; D possibly matches TRBD1 or TRBD2 (5 bases each). Deletions cut 4 bases from V and 7 bases from J, with 18 bases between. Germline CDR1 reads SGDLS; CDR2 reads YYNGEE. The CDR3 sequence is 14 residues long. CDR3 coding DNA: TGTGCCAGCAGCCCGGCCGGGACCCCTCGAGAGCAGTACTTC. Its protein is CASSPAGTPREQYF.

As to this clonotype: Since a far larger clone is one base different, this is likely a read error. The V gene is TRBV27, the J gene TRBJ2-7; D is possibly TRBD1 (6 bases). This CDR3 region has 12 residues. Germline CDR1 is MNHEY and CDR2 is SMNVEV (reference sequence). The DNA of the CDR3 is TGTGCCAGCAGTTACAGGGAACACGAGCGGTACTTC. Protein sequence: CASSYREHERYF.

Regarding this clonotype: This clone may be a read error of a much larger clone one base away. This chain uses TRBV7-2 with TRBJ1-2; D may be TRBD1 (5 bases). Trimming pared 5 bases from V and 5 bases from J, leaving 18 bases between. Germline V gives CDR1 SGHTA, CDR2 FQGNSA. There are 15 residues in the CDR3. The CDR3 coding sequence is TGTGCCAGCAGCCCCGGGACGGAGAGAGGATATGGCTACACCTTC. Its translation is CASSPGTERGYGYTF. The full variable domain, with the rest looked up from reference TRBV7-2 and TRBJ1-2, is GAGVSQSPSNKVTEKGKDVELRCDPISGHTALYWYRQSLGQGLEFLIYFQGNSAPDKSGLPSDRFSAERTGGSVSTLTIQRTQQEDSAVYLCASSPGTERGYGYTFGSGTRLTVV.

This clonotype was observed many times. V is TRBV12-3 or TRBV12-4 and J is TRBJ2-3; a weak D match, TRBD2 (7 bases). The CDR3 totals 12 residues. With 8 bases removed from V and 3 bases from J, the gap between germline ends came to 9 bases. The DNA for the CDR3 is TGTGCCAGCGGGAGGGGGACAGATACGCAGTATTTT. Translation gives CASGRGTDTQYF.

A remark on this clonotype: A clone one base away is much larger, so this may be a read error. V and J are TRBV10-3 and TRBJ2-3; 10 nucleotides align to TRBD2. The germline gives CDR1 ENHRY, CDR2 SYGVKD. This CDR3 comprises 17 residues. V lost 6 bases, J lost 3 bases, and 12 bases stayed unmatched. The CDR3 bases are TGTGCCATCAGACCGGGGGGACTAGCGAGACTAACAGATACGCAGTATTTT. This translates into CAIRPGGLARLTDTQYF.

This chain's CDR3 is CASSLSPRQGLEKLFF. For the CDR3, the DNA is TGTGCCAGCAGTTTATCCCCCCGGCAGGGGTTAGAAAAACTGTTTTTT. This sequence joins TRBV27 and TRBJ1-4, with D possibly matching TRBD1 (6 bases). The V end was cut by 0 bases, the J end by 8 bases, with 16 bases between. CDR1 is MNHEY and CDR2 is SMNVEV in the germline V gene (reference sequence). The CDR3 loop spans 16 amino acids.

A note on this clonotype: Being one base from a much bigger clone, this may be a read error. The chain combines TRBV5-1 with TRBJ1-1; D gene uncertain. There are 14 residues in the CDR3. CDR1 and CDR2 (germline): SGHRS, YFSETQ. The CDR3 DNA follows: TGCACCAGCAGCTTAGTGGACGGATACACTGAAGCTTTCTTT. This sequence encodes CTSSLVDGYTEAFF.